The 27 T cell receptor beta chains listed next were all sequenced from one sample in a study of T cells in Graves' hyperthyroidism and ophthalmopathy. The CDR3 regions of TCR beta were amplified from RNA transcripts. A set of HTBI primers served as the primers for a first-round RT-PCR of the TCR CDR3. TCRdb recomputed calls from the multiplex PCR reads with MiXCR, one row per CDR3 protein. This table has 600,000 or so distinct CDR3 sequences, 14% appearing once. What was sequenced was blood. The receptor set was obtained from a woman between 18 and 29 years old with Graves' ophthalmopathy.

This clonotype appeared many times. J is TRBJ2-3 and V is TRBV7-9; D uncertain. Germline CDR1 and CDR2: SEHNR and FQNEAQ (reference sequence). Trimming shortened V by 5 bases and J by 1 base, and 13 bases separated the two germline ends. The CDR3 runs 15 residues. The CDR3 bases are TGTGCCAGCAGCCCCTTAATCGCCGGCACAGATACGCAGTATTTT. It codes for CASSPLIAGTDTQYF.

The sample holds a few counts of this clonotype. The chain joins TRBV5-4 to TRBJ2-2; D unresolved. The germline gives CDR1 SGHNT, CDR2 YYREEE (reference sequence). The CDR3 spans 16 residues. Trimming took off 0 bases at V and 6 bases at J, with 15 bases between the two ends. The CDR3, as DNA: TGTGCCAGCAGCTTGGCTTCCGTTGTAAGATCCGGGGAGCTGTTTTTT. Amino acids: CASSLASVVRSGELFF.

At least ten counts were recorded for this clonotype. V is TRBV6-1 and J is TRBJ2-5; D unresolved. Trimming pared 6 bases from V and 0 bases from J, leaving 8 bases between. CDR1 is MNHNS and CDR2 is SASEGT in the germline V gene. The CDR3 has 13 residues. Here the CDR3 DNA reads TGTGCCAGCAGCGACCAGTACCAAGAGACCCAGTACTTC. Protein product: CASSDQYQETQYF.

This clonotype was counted ten times or more. The chain recombines TRBV3-1 with TRBJ2-1; the D gene could be TRBD1 or TRBD2 (5 bases each). Germline-derived CDR1 and CDR2 are LGHDT and YNNKEL (reference sequence). The CDR3 consists of 18 residues. Between the trimmed V and J ends, which lost 6 bases and 8 bases, there was a span of 29 bases. CDR3 bases: TGTGCCAGCAGACTAGGGTCCGGGACGTTACTACCTGGCGATGAGCAGTTCTTC. It is translated as CASRLGSGTLLPGDEQFF.

A few counts support this clonotype. The chain carries TRBV27 and TRBJ2-7; 11 bases are a match to TRBD2. Trimming took 6 bases from V and 7 from J; bases not matched to a gene: 11. Per the germline V gene, CDR1 is MNHEY and CDR2 is SMNVEV (reference sequence). CDR3 size: 15 residues. The CDR3 here is CASRALAGGPGEQYF. Here the CDR3 DNA reads TGTGCCAGCAGGGCCTTAGCGGGAGGGCCGGGTGAGCAGTACTTC.

The CDR3 loop reads CSGRGLAGGGETQYF. The CDR3 DNA sequence: TGCAGCGGGAGGGGTCTAGCGGGAGGGGGAGAGACCCAGTACTTC. The chain employs TRBV29-1 and TRBJ2-5; 12 bases fit TRBD2. There are 15 residues in the CDR3. V lost 7 bases, J lost 4 bases, and 10 bases stayed unmatched. Germline CDR1 and CDR2: SQVTM and ANQGSEA.

This clonotype was counted only a few times. The chain has TRBV9 and TRBJ2-5; 14 nucleotides line up with TRBD2. Germline CDR1 SGDLS, CDR2 YYNGEE. This CDR3 has 17 residues. V dropped 3 bases and J dropped 7; count of bases not matched to a gene: 11. For the CDR3, the DNA is TGTGCCAGCAGCGCGTCAACCGGGACTAGCGGGAGAGGGACCCAGTACTTC. It is translated as CASSASTGTSGRGTQYF.

This clonotype showed up many times. V usage is TRBV7-2 and J usage is TRBJ2-1; 9 bases line up with TRBD2. This CDR3 spans 15 amino acids. Looked up from germline, CDR1 is SGHTA and CDR2 is FQGNSA. J was trimmed by 5 bases and V by 5 bases; bases with no gene match: 7. The CDR3 loop is CASSVRGGGHNEQFF. For the CDR3, the DNA is TGTGCCAGCAGCGTGCGGGGGGGGGGTCACAATGAGCAGTTCTTC.

The sample holds many counts of this clonotype. The chain joins TRBV27 to TRBJ2-7, with D possibly TRBD2 on 5 matching bases. CDR3 length: 13 residues. V gave up 3 bases and J gave up 2 bases, with 8 bases separating them. CDR1 is MNHEY and CDR2 is SMNVEV in the germline V gene (reference sequence). The CDR3, as DNA: TGTGCCAGCAGTTTTTCAGCGGCCTACGAGCAGTACTTC. Translation: CASSFSAAYEQYF.

The CDR3 loop is CASSITGSPEAFF. As DNA, the CDR3 is TGTGCCAGTAGTATAACGGGTAGCCCTGAAGCTTTCTTT. The genes are TRBV19 and TRBJ1-1; D is uncertain. From germline, CDR1 is LNHDA and CDR2 SQIVND (reference sequence). The CDR3 extends over 13 amino acids. Trimming cost V 2 bases and J 6 bases, with 10 bases left between them.

This clonotype was seen more than once but under ten times. The gene calls are TRBV6-2 or TRBV6-3 and TRBJ1-1, with D possibly being TRBD1 (6 bases). This CDR3 spans 15 amino acids. V was cut by 7 bases and J by 0 bases, with 15 bases left in between. From germline, CDR1 is MNHEY and CDR2 SVGEGT. The CDR3 spells CASINPRTVNTEAFF. The CDR3 DNA reads as TGTGCCAGCATTAATCCGAGGACAGTGAACACTGAAGCTTTCTTT.

This clonotype was observed at least ten times. V and J are TRBV3-1 and TRBJ2-1; 9 positions agree with TRBD1. V lost 0 bases and J lost 8; bases outside the gene matches: 8. Per the germline V gene, CDR1 is LGHDT and CDR2 is YNNKEL (reference sequence). The CDR3 is 16 residues long. The CDR3 bases are TGTGCCAGCAGCCAAGATCTGGGACAGGGAGTCTATGAGCAGTTCTTC. Translating gives CASSQDLGQGVYEQFF.

This clonotype has more than one count but fewer than ten. The CDR3 region is CASSLGQSYEQFF. As DNA, the CDR3 is TGTGCCAGTAGCCTGGGACAGTCGTATGAGCAGTTCTTC. The V call is TRBV19, the J call TRBJ2-1; 7 nucleotides align to TRBD1. V trimming: 6 bases; J trimming: 8 bases; junction bases outside the gene matches: 7. This CDR3 spans 13 amino acids. Looked up from germline, CDR1 is LNHDA and CDR2 is SQIVND (reference sequence). The complete variable domain, with remaining parts taken from reference TRBV19 and TRBJ2-1, reads DGGITQSPKYLFRKEGQNVTLSCEQNLNHDAMYWYRQDPGQGLRLIYYSQIVNDFQKGDIAEGYSVSREKKESFPLTVTSAQKNPTAFYLCASSLGQSYEQFFGPGTRLTVL.

The chain recombines TRBV11-3 with TRBJ2-3, with TRBD2 matching 8 bases. The CDR3 extends over 17 amino acids. The trim removed 5 bases at V and 2 bases at J, leaving 12 bases unmatched. CDR1 is SGHNT, CDR2 YENEEA, per germline. The chain's CDR3 is CASSPFGGGRSTDTQYF. The CDR3 nucleotides are TGTGCCAGCAGCCCCTTCGGCGGGGGGCGTTCCACAGATACGCAGTATTTT.

The rearrangement uses TRBV5-6 and TRBJ1-2; TRBD1 might be the D (5 bases). Trimming removed 5 bases from V and 1 base from J, with 15 bases in between. Germline values: CDR1 SGHDT, CDR2 YYEEEE. The CDR3 covers 15 residues. DNA for the CDR3: TGTGCCAGCAGGCGGTACCAGGGAGATAACTATGGCTACACCTTC. This sequence encodes CASRRYQGDNYGYTF.

This clonotype was observed at least ten times. The genes are TRBV12-3 or TRBV12-4 and TRBJ2-7; D gene uncertain. This CDR3 is 14 amino acids long. Trimming took 1 base from V and 5 from J, leaving 12 bases between them. The CDR3 DNA reads as TGTGCCAGCAGTTTAGGGGCCTCCGTCAACGAGCAGTACTTC. Translated, it gives CASSLGASVNEQYF.

This chain uses TRBV14 with TRBJ1-1; TRBD1 agrees at 10 bases. The CDR3 is made up of 18 amino acids. Germline loops: CDR1 SGHDN, CDR2 FVKESK. V lost 1 base, J lost 4 bases, and 12 bases stayed unmatched. In DNA form, the CDR3 reads TGTGCCAGCAGCCAAGGGACAGGGGGGGCAGTTTGGGGCACTGAAGCTTTCTTT. It encodes CASSQGTGGAVWGTEAFF.

The rearrangement uses TRBV20-1 and TRBJ1-4; D remains ambiguous. V shed 5 bases and J shed 7 bases, with 5 bases lying between them. CDR1 and CDR2 from the germline V gene are DFQATT and SNEGSKA (reference sequence). The CDR3 has 10 residues. Here the CDR3 DNA reads TGCAGTGCTTACCTTGAAAAACTGTTTTTT. Amino acid sequence: CSAYLEKLFF.

This clonotype has at least ten counts. The rearrangement uses TRBV2 and TRBJ1-1; D is perhaps TRBD1 (6 bases). V dropped 4 bases and J dropped 3 bases, with 15 bases sitting between them. The germline V gene has CDR1 SNHLY and CDR2 FYNNEI. This CDR3 spans 15 amino acids. This CDR3 is CASSAWGDRYTEAFF. CDR3 in DNA: TGTGCCAGCAGTGCCTGGGGCGACAGGTACACTGAAGCTTTCTTT.

This clonotype was observed at least ten times. The J gene is TRBJ1-1, the V gene TRBV18; D perhaps matches TRBD1 (6 bases). V lost 0 bases to trimming and J lost 7 bases, with 18 bases between them. CDR1 KGHSH and CDR2 LQKENI come from the germline V gene. CDR3 length: 16 residues. CDR3 sequence reads: CASSPPQGGNKDEAFF. The CDR3 bases are TGTGCCAGCTCACCACCGCAAGGGGGGAACAAGGATGAAGCTTTCTTT.

This clonotype appeared many times. The genes are TRBV20-1 and TRBJ2-5; 11 bases agree with TRBD2. Germline V gene data show CDR1 as DFQATT and CDR2 as SNEGSKA (reference sequence). The CDR3 length is 15 residues. Trimming cost V 5 bases and J 1 base; bases outside gene matches: 6. The CDR3 sequence: CSARPSGRIQETQYF. CDR3 bases: TGCAGTGCTCGACCTAGCGGGAGGATCCAAGAGACCCAGTACTTC.

CDR3 residues: CAWRVQGNTEAFF. CDR3 DNA sequence: TGTGCCTGGAGAGTACAAGGGAACACTGAAGCTTTCTTT. This chain joins TRBV30 and TRBJ1-1; D gene unclear. V lost 3 bases and J 1 base, leaving 9 bases between the germline ends. The CDR3 runs to 13 residues. CDR1 and CDR2 from the germline V gene are GTSNPN and SVGIG (reference sequence).

CDR3 in DNA: TGTGCCAGTAGATCCCCCCCCTACGAGCAGTACTTC. It yields the protein CASRSPPYEQYF. The J gene is TRBJ2-7, the V gene TRBV19; D uncertain. CDR3 size: 12 residues. Germline V gene lookup returns CDR1 LNHDA and CDR2 SQIVND (reference sequence). The V end was cut by 6 bases, the J end by 2 bases, with 8 bases between.

V is TRBV20-1 and J is TRBJ1-2; 9 bases are shared with TRBD1. Germline lookup yields CDR1 DFQATT and CDR2 SNEGSKA (reference sequence). This CDR3 contains 14 residues. V gave up 5 bases and J gave up 2 bases; unmatched junction bases: 6. CDR3 coding DNA: TGCAGTGCTGTGGGACAGGGCCTCAACTATGGCTACACCTTC. Amino acids: CSAVGQGLNYGYTF.

This clonotype was counted a few times. This sequence joins TRBV11-1 and TRBJ1-3; a weak D match, TRBD1 (6 bases). V shed 4 bases and J shed 2 bases, with 9 bases lying between them. Germline V CDR1 and CDR2: SGHAT, FQDESV (reference sequence). The CDR3 has 14 amino acids. CDR3 in amino acids: CASSSRGTGNTIYF. CDR3 bases: TGTGCCAGCAGCTCCAGGGGTACTGGAAACACCATATATTTT. Filled out from reference TRBV11-1 and TRBJ1-3, the complete variable domain reads EAEVAQSPRYKITEKSQAVAFWCDPISGHATLYWYRQILGQGPELLVQFQDESVVDDSQLPKDRFSAERLKGVDSTLKIQPAELGDSAMYLCASSSRGTGNTIYFGEGSWLTVV.

This clonotype was observed a few times. V usage is TRBV6-2 or TRBV6-3 and J usage is TRBJ2-1; tentatively, D is TRBD2 (6 bases). There are 18 residues in the CDR3. V lost 0 bases and J lost 8, with 23 bases in between. Germline assignment: CDR1 MNHEY and CDR2 SVGEGT. In nucleotides, the CDR3 is TGTGCCAGCAGTTACTCGAAAGGGACTCACGGGGATGGCGATGAGCAGTTCTTC. This gives the protein CASSYSKGTHGDGDEQFF.

The chain has TRBV4-3 and TRBJ2-5; 9 bases match TRBD2. CDR1 is LGHNA, CDR2 YSLEER, per germline. The CDR3 runs to 18 residues. V trimming: 2 bases; J trimming: 5 bases; junction bases outside the gene matches: 15. The CDR3 protein is CASSQWWRGLAGRETQYF. The CDR3 DNA sequence: TGCGCCAGCAGCCAATGGTGGCGGGGGCTAGCGGGAAGGGAGACCCAGTACTTC.